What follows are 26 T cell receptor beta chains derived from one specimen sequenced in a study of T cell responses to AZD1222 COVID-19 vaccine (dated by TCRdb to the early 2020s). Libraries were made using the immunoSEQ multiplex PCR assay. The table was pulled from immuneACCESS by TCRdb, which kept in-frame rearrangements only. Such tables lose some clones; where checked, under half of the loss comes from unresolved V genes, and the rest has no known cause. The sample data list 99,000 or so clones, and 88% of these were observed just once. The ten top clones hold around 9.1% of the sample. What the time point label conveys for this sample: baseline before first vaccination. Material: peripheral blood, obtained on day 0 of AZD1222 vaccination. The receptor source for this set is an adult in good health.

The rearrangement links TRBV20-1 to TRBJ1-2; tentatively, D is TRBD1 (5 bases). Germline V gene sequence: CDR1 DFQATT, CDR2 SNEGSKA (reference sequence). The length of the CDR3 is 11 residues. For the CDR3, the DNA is TGCAGAACGGACAATAACTATGGCTACACCTTC. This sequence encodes CRTDNNYGYTF.

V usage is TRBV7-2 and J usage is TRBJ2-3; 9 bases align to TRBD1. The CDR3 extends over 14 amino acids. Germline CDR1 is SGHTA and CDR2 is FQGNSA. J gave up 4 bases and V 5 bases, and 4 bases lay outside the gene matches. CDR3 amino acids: CASSPDRGADTQYF. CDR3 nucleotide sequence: TGTGCCAGCAGCCCTGACAGGGGGGCAGATACGCAGTATTTT.

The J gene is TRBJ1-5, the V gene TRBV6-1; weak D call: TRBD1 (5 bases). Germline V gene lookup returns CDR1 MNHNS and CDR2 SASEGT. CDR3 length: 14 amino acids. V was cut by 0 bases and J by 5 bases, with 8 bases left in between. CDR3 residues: CASSEAGGDQPQHF. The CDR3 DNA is TGTGCCAGCAGTGAAGCGGGGGGGGATCAGCCCCAGCATTTT.

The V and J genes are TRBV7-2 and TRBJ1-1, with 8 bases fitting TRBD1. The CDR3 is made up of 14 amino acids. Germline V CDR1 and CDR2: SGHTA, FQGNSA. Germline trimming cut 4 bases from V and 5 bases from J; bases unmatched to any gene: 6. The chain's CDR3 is CASSSGQGRTEAFF. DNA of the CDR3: TGTGCCAGCAGCTCAGGACAGGGCAGGACTGAAGCTTTCTTT.

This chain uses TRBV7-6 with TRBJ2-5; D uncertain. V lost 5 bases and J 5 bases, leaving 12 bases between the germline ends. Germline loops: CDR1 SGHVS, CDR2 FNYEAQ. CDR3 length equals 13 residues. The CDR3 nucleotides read TGTGCCAGCAGCAGGATTCCTGCGGAGACCCAGTACTTC. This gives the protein CASSRIPAETQYF. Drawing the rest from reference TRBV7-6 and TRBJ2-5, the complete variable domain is GAGVSQSPRYKVTKRGQDVALRCDPISGHVSLYWYRQALGQGPEFLTYFNYEAQQDKSGLPNDRFSAERPEGSISTLTIQRTEQRDSAMYRCASSRIPAETQYFGPGTRLLVL.

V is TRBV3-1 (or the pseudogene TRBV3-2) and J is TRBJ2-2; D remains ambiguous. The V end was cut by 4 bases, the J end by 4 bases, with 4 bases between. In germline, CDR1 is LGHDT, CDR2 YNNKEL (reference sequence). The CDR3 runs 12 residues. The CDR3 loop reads CASSPTTGELFF. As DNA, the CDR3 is TGTGCCAGCAGCCCGACCACCGGGGAGCTGTTTTTT.

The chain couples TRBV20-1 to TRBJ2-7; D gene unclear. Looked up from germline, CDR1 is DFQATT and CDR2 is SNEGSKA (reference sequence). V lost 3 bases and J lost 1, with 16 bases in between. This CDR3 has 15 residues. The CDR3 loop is CSASLGRPESYEQYF. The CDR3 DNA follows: TGCAGTGCTAGTTTGGGCAGGCCAGAGTCCTACGAGCAGTACTTC.

CDR3 sequence: CAWGTGGTNYGYTF. As DNA, the CDR3 is TGTGCCTGGGGGACAGGGGGCACTAACTATGGCTACACCTTC. V is TRBV30 and J is TRBJ1-2, with 12 bases identical to TRBD1. CDR1 and CDR2 (germline): GTSNPN, SVGIG (reference sequence). The CDR3 contains 14 residues. J lost 0 bases, V lost 5 bases, and 1 base had no gene match.

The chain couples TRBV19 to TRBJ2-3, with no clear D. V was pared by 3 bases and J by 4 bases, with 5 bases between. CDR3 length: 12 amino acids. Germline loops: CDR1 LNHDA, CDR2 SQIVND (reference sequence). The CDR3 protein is CASSIVSDTQYF. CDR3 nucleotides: TGTGCCAGTAGTATCGTCTCAGATACGCAGTATTTT.

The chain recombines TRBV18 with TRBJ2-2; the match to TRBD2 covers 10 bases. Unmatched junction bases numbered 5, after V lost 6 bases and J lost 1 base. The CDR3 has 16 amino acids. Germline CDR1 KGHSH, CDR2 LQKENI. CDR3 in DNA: TGTGCCAGCTCTCTCGGACTAGCGGAGAACACCGGGGAGCTGTTTTTT. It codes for CASSLGLAENTGELFF.

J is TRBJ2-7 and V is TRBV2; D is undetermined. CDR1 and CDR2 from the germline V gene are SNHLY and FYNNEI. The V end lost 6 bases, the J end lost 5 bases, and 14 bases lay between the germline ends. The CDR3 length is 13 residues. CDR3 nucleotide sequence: TGTGCCAGCAGGCGGACGGGCCCTCACGAGCAGTACTTC. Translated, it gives CASRRTGPHEQYF.

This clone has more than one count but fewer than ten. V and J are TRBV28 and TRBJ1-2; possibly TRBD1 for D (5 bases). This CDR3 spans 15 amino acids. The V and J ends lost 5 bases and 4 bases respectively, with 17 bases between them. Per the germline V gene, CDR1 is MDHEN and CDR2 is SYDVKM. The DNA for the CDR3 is TGTGCCAGCAGTCGAAACCGGGACGGAGGCTATGGCTACACCTTC. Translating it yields CASSRNRDGGYGYTF.

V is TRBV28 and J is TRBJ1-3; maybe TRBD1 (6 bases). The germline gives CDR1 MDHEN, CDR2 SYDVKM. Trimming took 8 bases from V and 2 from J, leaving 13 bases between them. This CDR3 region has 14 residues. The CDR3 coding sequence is TGTGCCAGCGATTCGAGGGGGGCTGGAAACACCATATATTTT. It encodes CASDSRGAGNTIYF.

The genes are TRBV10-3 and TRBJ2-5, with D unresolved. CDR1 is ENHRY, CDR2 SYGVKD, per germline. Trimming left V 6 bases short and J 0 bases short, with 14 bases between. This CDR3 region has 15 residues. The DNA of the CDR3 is TGTGCCATCAGCCCTGGAAAAGGTAACCAAGAGACCCAGTACTTC. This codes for CAISPGKGNQETQYF.

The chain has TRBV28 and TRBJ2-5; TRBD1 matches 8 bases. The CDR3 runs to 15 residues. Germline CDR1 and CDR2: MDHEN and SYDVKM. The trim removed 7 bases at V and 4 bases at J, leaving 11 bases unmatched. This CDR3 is CASTPPRRGRETQYF. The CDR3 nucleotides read TGTGCCAGCACCCCCCCCCGCAGGGGGCGAGAGACCCAGTACTTC. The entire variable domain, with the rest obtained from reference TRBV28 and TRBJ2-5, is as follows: DVKVTQSSRYLVKRTGEKVFLECVQDMDHENMFWYRQDPGLGLRLIYFSYDVKMKEKGDIPEGYSVSREKKERFSLILESASTNQTSMYLCASTPPRRGRETQYFGPGTRLLVL.

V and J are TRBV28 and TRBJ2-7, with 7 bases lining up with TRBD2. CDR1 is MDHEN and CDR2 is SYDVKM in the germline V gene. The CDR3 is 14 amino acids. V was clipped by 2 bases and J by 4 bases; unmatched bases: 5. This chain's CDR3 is CASSLLAEGYEQYF. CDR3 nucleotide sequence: TGTGCCAGCAGTTTACTAGCGGAGGGTTACGAGCAGTACTTC. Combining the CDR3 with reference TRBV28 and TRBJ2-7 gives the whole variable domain DVKVTQSSRYLVKRTGEKVFLECVQDMDHENMFWYRQDPGLGLRLIYFSYDVKMKEKGDIPEGYSVSREKKERFSLILESASTNQTSMYLCASSLLAEGYEQYFGPGTRLTVT.

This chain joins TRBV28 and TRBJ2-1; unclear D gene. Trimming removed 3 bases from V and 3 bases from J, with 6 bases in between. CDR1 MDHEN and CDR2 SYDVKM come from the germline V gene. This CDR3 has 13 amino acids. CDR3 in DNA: TGTGCCAGCAGTTTGGGCAGCTACAATGAGCAGTTCTTC. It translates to CASSLGSYNEQFF.

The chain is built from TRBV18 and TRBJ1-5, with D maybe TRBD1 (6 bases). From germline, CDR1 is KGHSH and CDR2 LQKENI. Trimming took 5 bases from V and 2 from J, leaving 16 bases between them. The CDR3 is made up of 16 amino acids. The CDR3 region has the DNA TGTGCCAGCTCAGCCAGGGGTTCGGTCGGCAATCAGCCCCAGCATTTT. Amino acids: CASSARGSVGNQPQHF.

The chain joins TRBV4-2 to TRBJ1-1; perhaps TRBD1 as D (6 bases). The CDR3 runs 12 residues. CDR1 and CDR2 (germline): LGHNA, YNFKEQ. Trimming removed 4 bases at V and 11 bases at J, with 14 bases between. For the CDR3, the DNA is TGTGCCAGCAGCCTCGTACAGGGTAGGGCTTTCTTT. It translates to CASSLVQGRAFF.

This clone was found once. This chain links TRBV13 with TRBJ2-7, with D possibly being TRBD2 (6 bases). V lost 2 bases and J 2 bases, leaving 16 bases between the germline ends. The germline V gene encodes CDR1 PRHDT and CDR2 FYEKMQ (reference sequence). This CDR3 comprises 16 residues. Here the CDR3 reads CASSLRLGDSTYEQYF. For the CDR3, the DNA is TGTGCCAGCAGCTTAAGACTAGGGGACTCCACCTACGAGCAGTACTTC.

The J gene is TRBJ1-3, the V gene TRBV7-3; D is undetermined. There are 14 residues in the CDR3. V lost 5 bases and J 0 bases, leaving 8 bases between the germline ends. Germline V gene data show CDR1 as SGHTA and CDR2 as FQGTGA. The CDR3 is CASSAAGSGNTIYF. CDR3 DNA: TGTGCCAGCAGCGCAGCTGGCTCTGGAAACACCATATATTTT.

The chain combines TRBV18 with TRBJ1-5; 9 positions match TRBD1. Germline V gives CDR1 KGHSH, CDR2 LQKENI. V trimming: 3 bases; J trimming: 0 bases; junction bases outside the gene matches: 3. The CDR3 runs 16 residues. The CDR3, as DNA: TGTGCCAGCTCACCGGGGACAGGGCTTAGCAATCAGCCCCAGCATTTT. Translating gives CASSPGTGLSNQPQHF.

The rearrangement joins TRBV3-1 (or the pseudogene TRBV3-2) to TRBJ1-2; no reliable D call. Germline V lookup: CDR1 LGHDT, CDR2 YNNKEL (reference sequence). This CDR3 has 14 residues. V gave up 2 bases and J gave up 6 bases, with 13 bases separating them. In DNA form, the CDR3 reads TGTGCCAGCAGCCAAAGTGAGGGTATAGATGGCTACACCTTC. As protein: CASSQSEGIDGYTF.

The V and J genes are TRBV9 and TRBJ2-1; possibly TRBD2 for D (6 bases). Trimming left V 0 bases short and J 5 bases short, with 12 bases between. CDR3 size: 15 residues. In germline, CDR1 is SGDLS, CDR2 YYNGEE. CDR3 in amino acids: CASSVGASVNNEQFF. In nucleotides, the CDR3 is TGTGCCAGCAGCGTAGGGGCTAGCGTTAACAATGAGCAGTTCTTC.

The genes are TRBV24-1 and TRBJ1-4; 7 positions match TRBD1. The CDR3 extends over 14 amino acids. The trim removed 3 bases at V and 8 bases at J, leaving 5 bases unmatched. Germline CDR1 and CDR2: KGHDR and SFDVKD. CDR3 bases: TGTGCCACCAGTGATGGGGACAGCCGGGAAAAACTGTTTTTT. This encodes CATSDGDSREKLFF.

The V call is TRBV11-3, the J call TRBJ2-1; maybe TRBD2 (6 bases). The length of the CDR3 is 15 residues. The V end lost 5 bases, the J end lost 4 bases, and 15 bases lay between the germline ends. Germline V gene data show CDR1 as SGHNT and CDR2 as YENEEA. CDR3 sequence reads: CASSLGSGTYNEQFF. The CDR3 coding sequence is TGTGCCAGCAGCCTTGGGTCGGGGACTTACAATGAGCAGTTCTTC.